This entry lists 26 T cell receptor beta chains sequenced from one sample in a study of PD-1 blockade in classical Hodgkin lymphoma. The time point is: cycle 4 day 1 (C4D1), after about 6 weeks of nivolumab. Every one of the patients relapsed after autologous stem cell transplantation (brentuximab vedotin exposure was variable). The repertoire was sequenced with immunoSEQ multiplex PCR; TCRdb's copy has only in-frame clones and lacks some. The data show some 30,000 clones, approximately 85% seen once. The material sequenced was peripheral blood mononuclear cells (PBMCs), taken before the fourth cycle of nivolumab. These receptor sequences come from a human donor with classical Hodgkin lymphoma.

The gene calls are TRBV11-2 and TRBJ2-5; 10 bases match TRBD2. V lost 1 base to trimming and J lost 4 bases; unmatched junction nucleotides: 9. The CDR3 has 17 residues. The germline V gene encodes CDR1 SGHAT and CDR2 FQNNGV. The CDR3 loop reads CASSLGASGGPRETQYF. CDR3 DNA: TGTGCCAGCAGCTTAGGAGCTAGCGGGGGCCCCAGAGAGACCCAGTACTTC.

The genes are TRBV27 and TRBJ1-5; D is ambiguous. This CDR3 region has 15 residues. Looked up from germline, CDR1 is MNHEY and CDR2 is SMNVEV (reference sequence). V shed 9 bases and J shed 1 base, with 16 bases lying between them. CDR3 in DNA: TGTGCCAGTCGTCCCCCAGGACCGAGCAATCAGCCCCAGCATTTT. Amino acid sequence: CASRPPGPSNQPQHF.

The V and J genes are TRBV4-2 and TRBJ2-7; no firm D call. Between the trimmed V and J ends, which lost 0 bases and 2 bases, there was a span of 8 bases. Germline values: CDR1 LGHNA, CDR2 YNFKEQ. This CDR3 region has 14 residues. The CDR3 sequence: CASSQDSITYEQYF. The CDR3 region has the DNA TGTGCCAGCAGCCAAGATTCCATCACCTACGAGCAGTACTTC.

CDR3: CASSSTDRGTRQYF. The CDR3 DNA sequence: TGTGCCAGCAGCTCAACTGACAGGGGGACGAGGCAGTATTTT. This chain links TRBV5-4 with TRBJ2-3; TRBD1 aligns across 9 bases. The CDR3 is made up of 14 amino acids. J gave up 11 bases and V 3 bases, and 10 bases lay outside the gene matches. From germline, CDR1 is SGHNT and CDR2 YYREEE (reference sequence).

The chain couples TRBV10-3 to TRBJ2-7; D might be TRBD1 (6 bases). Trimming took off 10 bases at V and 6 bases at J, with 22 bases between the two ends. Germline loops: CDR1 ENHRY, CDR2 SYGVKD. This CDR3 has 14 amino acids. DNA for the CDR3: TGTGCCACCAGCAGGGGACAAGGCCGTGCCGAGCAGTACTTC. Protein product: CATSRGQGRAEQYF.

The V and J genes are TRBV4-2 and TRBJ1-1; D may be TRBD1 (6 bases). CDR3 length: 13 amino acids. Germline V gene data show CDR1 as LGHNA and CDR2 as YNFKEQ. With 0 bases removed from V and 6 bases from J, the gap between germline ends came to 8 bases. CDR3: CASSQDKGAEAFF. CDR3 bases: TGTGCCAGCAGCCAAGACAAGGGGGCTGAAGCTTTCTTT.

This clone has a handful of counts. J is TRBJ2-5 and V is TRBV11-3, with a possible D match to TRBD2 (6 bases). The CDR3 contains 14 residues. Trimming removed 5 bases from V and 2 bases from J, with 12 bases in between. Germline loops: CDR1 SGHNT, CDR2 YENEEA. The CDR3 nucleotides read TGTGCCAGCAGCGGAGGGACGGAACAAGAGACCCAGTACTTC. Amino acids: CASSGGTEQETQYF.

The genes are TRBV19 and TRBJ2-3; 8 bases line up with TRBD2. V lost 7 bases and J lost 2; bases outside the gene matches: 11. The CDR3 totals 16 residues. Germline-derived CDR1 and CDR2 are LNHDA and SQIVND (reference sequence). The CDR3 reads CASTKSWTSPTDTQYF. The CDR3 bases are TGTGCCAGTACCAAAAGCTGGACTAGCCCCACAGATACGCAGTATTTT.

V gene TRBV12-5 combines with J gene TRBJ2-5; D gene ambiguous. V dropped 0 bases and J dropped 5 bases, with 7 bases sitting between them. This CDR3 is built from 13 residues. Germline assignment: CDR1 LGHNT and CDR2 FRNRAP. CDR3 loop: CASGLVRPETQYF. DNA of the CDR3: TGTGCTAGTGGTTTGGTACGGCCTGAGACCCAGTACTTC.

The chain joins TRBV6-5 to TRBJ2-7, with 7 nucleotides matching TRBD2. From germline, CDR1 is MNHEY and CDR2 SVGAGI. This CDR3 is built from 15 residues. The trim removed 6 bases at V and 6 bases at J, leaving 14 bases unmatched. The CDR3 protein is CASSLGTTTQGEQYV. CDR3 in DNA: TGTGCCAGCAGCCTCGGGACTACGACCCAGGGCGAGCAGTACGTC.

The gene calls are TRBV11-3 and TRBJ2-7; D is undetermined. The CDR3 contains 13 residues. V lost 5 bases to trimming and J lost 7 bases, with 15 bases between them. Germline assignment: CDR1 SGHNT and CDR2 YENEEA. The CDR3 bases are TGTGCCAGCAGCCCAAACTGGGGTCGGGAGCAGTACGTC. Protein: CASSPNWGREQYV.

With regard to this clone: The same CDR3 is also encoded by other DNA sequences in this sample. V gene TRBV7-9 combines with J gene TRBJ2-7; D unresolved. Trimming stripped 4 bases from V and 3 bases from J, with 4 bases between. The CDR3 is 11 residues long. Germline V gene lookup returns CDR1 SEHNR and CDR2 FQNEAQ (reference sequence). This CDR3 is CASSSHYEQYF. CDR3 in DNA: TGTGCCAGCAGCTCTCACTACGAGCAGTACTTC.

The chain has TRBV6-1 and TRBJ1-2, with a possible D match to TRBD1 (5 bases). This CDR3 has 12 residues. Between the trimmed V and J ends, which lost 4 bases and 8 bases, there was a span of 11 bases. Germline loops: CDR1 MNHNS, CDR2 SASEGT. In DNA form, the CDR3 reads TGTGCCAGCAGTGGAGATAGGGGAGGCTACACCTTC. Translated, it gives CASSGDRGGYTF.

This clone has only a few counts. The CDR3 nucleotides are TGTGCCTGGAGTGTTGGGCACGGCAATCAGCCCCAGCATTTT. As protein: CAWSVGHGNQPQHF. This chain links TRBV30 with TRBJ1-5, with D uncertain. The CDR3 spans 14 residues. CDR1 is GTSNPN and CDR2 is SVGIG in the germline V gene (reference sequence). V lost 0 bases to trimming and J lost 2 bases, with 8 bases between them. The full variable domain, in which reference TRBV30 and TRBJ1-5 provide the parts outside the CDR3, is SQTIHQWPATLVQPVGSPLSLECTVEGTSNPNLYWYRQAAGRGLQLLFYSVGIGQISSEVPQNLSASRPQDRQFILSSKKLLLSDSGFYLCAWSVGHGNQPQHFGDGTRLSIL.

A few counts support this clone. This chain links TRBV28 with TRBJ2-7, with D perhaps matching TRBD2 (6 bases). V lost 4 bases and J 0 bases, leaving 10 bases between the germline ends. CDR1 MDHEN and CDR2 SYDVKM come from the germline V gene. This CDR3 contains 14 residues. CDR3 sequence (DNA): TGTGCCAGCAGTTCGGGACTGACCTCCTACGAGCAGTACGTC. Encoded protein: CASSSGLTSYEQYV.

By share, this clone ranks as medium-sized (0.01 to 0.1%). This chain joins TRBV30 and TRBJ1-5; D uncertain. V lost 4 bases, J lost 0 bases, and 7 bases lay in between. This CDR3 has 13 amino acids. Germline CDR1 GTSNPN, CDR2 SVGIG (reference sequence). In nucleotides, the CDR3 is TGTGCCTGGACGAGATATAGCAATCAGCCCCAGCATTTT. This translates into CAWTRYSNQPQHF. Based on the CDR3 plus reference TRBV30 and TRBJ1-5, the full variable domain is SQTIHQWPATLVQPVGSPLSLECTVEGTSNPNLYWYRQAAGRGLQLLFYSVGIGQISSEVPQNLSASRPQDRQFILSSKKLLLSDSGFYLCAWTRYSNQPQHFGDGTRLSIL.

This clone was seen a handful of times. The gene calls are TRBV4-2 and TRBJ1-2, with D perhaps TRBD1 (6 bases). V gave up 0 bases and J gave up 2 bases, with 13 bases separating them. CDR1 and CDR2 from the germline V gene are LGHNA and YNFKEQ. CDR3 length equals 16 residues. The CDR3 is CASSQDFVGTNYGYTF. CDR3 nucleotides: TGTGCCAGCAGCCAAGATTTTGTTGGGACAAACTATGGCTACACCTTC.

The J gene is TRBJ2-7, the V gene TRBV14, with 8 positions matching TRBD2. The germline V gene encodes CDR1 SGHDN and CDR2 FVKESK. V trimming: 1 base; J trimming: 6 bases; junction bases outside the gene matches: 5. The length of the CDR3 is 14 residues. CDR3 protein: CASSQVGGEREQYV. As DNA, the CDR3 is TGTGCCAGCAGCCAAGTCGGGGGGGAACGCGAGCAGTACGTC.

A few counts support this clone. The gene calls are TRBV7-2 and TRBJ1-2, with a tentative D call TRBD1 (5 bases). The length of the CDR3 is 16 residues. V lost 5 bases and J 6 bases, leaving 22 bases between the germline ends. The germline CDR1 and CDR2 sequences are SGHTA and FQGNSA. The CDR3 DNA sequence: TGTGCCAGCAGCGGGAGGGCAGGGTTGGGGCTGGATGGCTACACCTTC. Translated, it gives CASSGRAGLGLDGYTF.

The chain couples TRBV6-1 to TRBJ1-2; 9 nucleotides agree with TRBD1. Germline lookup yields CDR1 MNHNS and CDR2 SASEGT. There are 14 residues in the CDR3. V lost 6 bases, J lost 2 bases, and 4 bases stayed unmatched. This CDR3 reads CASRGGTGNYGYTF. The CDR3, as DNA: TGTGCCAGCAGAGGTGGGACAGGGAACTATGGCTACACCTTC.

The J gene is TRBJ2-7, the V gene TRBV28; either TRBD1 or TRBD2 may fit D (6 bases each). Germline values: CDR1 MDHEN, CDR2 SYDVKM. Trimming stripped 1 base from V and 4 bases from J, with 11 bases between. The CDR3 runs to 14 residues. CDR3 DNA sequence: TGTGCCAGCAGTTTATCCGGGGGCAGATACGAGCAGTACTTC. Translating gives CASSLSGGRYEQYF. Full variable domain (missing parts from reference TRBV28 and TRBJ2-7): DVKVTQSSRYLVKRTGEKVFLECVQDMDHENMFWYRQDPGLGLRLIYFSYDVKMKEKGDIPEGYSVSREKKERFSLILESASTNQTSMYLCASSLSGGRYEQYFGPGTRLTVT.

V and J are TRBV5-5 and TRBJ1-4; no clear D gene. The CDR3 consists of 13 residues. The ends were cut back, 0 bases at V and 8 bases at J, with 8 bases in the middle. Germline V CDR1 and CDR2: SGHKS, YYEKEE (reference sequence). The CDR3 DNA reads as TGTGCCAGCAGCTTGGTTAGGGAGGAAAAACTGTTTTTT. It yields the protein CASSLVREEKLFF. Drawing the rest from reference TRBV5-5 and TRBJ1-4, the complete variable domain is DAGVTQSPTHLIKTRGQQVTLRCSPISGHKSVSWYQQVLGQGPQFIFQYYEKEERGRGNFPDRFSARQFPNYSSELNVNALLLGDSALYLCASSLVREEKLFFGSGTQLSVL.

DNA for the CDR3: TGTGCCATCAGTCCGGCATCCATGAACACTGAAGCTTTCTTT. It codes for CAISPASMNTEAFF. This chain uses TRBV10-3 with TRBJ1-1, with D uncertain. Trimming took off 5 bases at V and 0 bases at J, with 10 bases between the two ends. Germline-derived CDR1 and CDR2 are ENHRY and SYGVKD. The CDR3 consists of 14 residues.

The chain links TRBV11-3 to TRBJ2-5; no firm D call. In germline, CDR1 is SGHNT, CDR2 YENEEA. V gave up 0 bases and J gave up 4 bases, with 0 bases separating them. The CDR3 is 11 amino acids. In DNA, the CDR3 is TGTGCCAGCAGCTTAGAAGAGACCCAGTACTTC. Translated, it gives CASSLEETQYF.

This chain joins TRBV6-5 and TRBJ1-1; 10 nucleotides align to TRBD1. After removal of 6 bases from V and 1 base from J, the junction contained 5 bases not matched to a gene. The CDR3 is 15 residues long. Looked up from germline, CDR1 is MNHEY and CDR2 is SVGAGI. In nucleotides, the CDR3 is TGTGCCAGCAGCCCCCGGGACAGGGGGAACACTGAAGCTTTCTTT. Translation: CASSPRDRGNTEAFF.

The chain carries TRBV6-5 and TRBJ1-2; D not resolved. The CDR3 consists of 13 residues. V dropped 0 bases and J dropped 8 bases, with 10 bases sitting between them. Germline V gives CDR1 MNHEY, CDR2 SVGAGI. The CDR3 DNA follows: TGTGCCAGCAGTTACTCACGGAGTGGAGGCTACACCTTC. Protein: CASSYSRSGGYTF.